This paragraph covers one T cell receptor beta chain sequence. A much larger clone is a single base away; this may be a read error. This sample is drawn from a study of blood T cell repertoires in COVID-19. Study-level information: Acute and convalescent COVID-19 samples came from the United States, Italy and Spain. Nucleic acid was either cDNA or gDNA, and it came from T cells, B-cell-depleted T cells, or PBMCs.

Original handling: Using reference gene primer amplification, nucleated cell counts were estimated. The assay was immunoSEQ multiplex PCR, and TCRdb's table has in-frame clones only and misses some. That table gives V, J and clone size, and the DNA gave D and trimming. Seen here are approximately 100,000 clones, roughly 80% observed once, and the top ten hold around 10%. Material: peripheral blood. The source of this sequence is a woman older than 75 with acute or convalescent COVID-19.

Here the CDR3 DNA reads TGTGCCAGCAGCTTAGAGGGGATTAACACTGAAGCTTTCTTT. Translation gives CASSLEGINTEAFF. This sequence joins TRBV7-9 and TRBJ1-1, with D possibly being TRBD1 (5 bases). CDR3 length equals 14 residues. Germline V lookup: CDR1 SEHNR, CDR2 FQNEAQ (reference sequence). Trimming removed 1 base from V and 2 bases from J, with 8 bases in between.